This passage covers 17 T cell receptor beta chains from one sample sequenced in a study of blood T cell repertoires in COVID-19. Sequencing used immunoSEQ multiplex PCR; TCRdb keeps in-frame clones, though not all of them. The table lists tens of thousands of clones, around 91% of them singletons. The material sequenced was peripheral blood. Source of these receptors: an older woman with COVID-19, enrolled during active disease.

The chain couples TRBV6-5 to TRBJ2-1; a possible D gene is TRBD1 (5 bases). V lost 6 bases and J lost 6, with 15 bases in between. The CDR3 runs 14 residues. Germline CDR1 MNHEY, CDR2 SVGAGI. CDR3 in DNA: TGTGCCAGCAGGGTCGGGCCAGGGCCCAATGAGCAGTTCTTC. Protein product: CASRVGPGPNEQFF.

The chain has TRBV4-3 and TRBJ1-2, with D perhaps TRBD1 (6 bases). The CDR3 extends over 16 amino acids. Per the germline V gene, CDR1 is LGHNA and CDR2 is YSLEER. Deletions cut 4 bases from V and 1 base from J, with 16 bases between. CDR3 in DNA: TGCGCCAGCAGCCCCGGGGGGCAGATCTTTAACTATGGCTACACCTTC. Amino acid sequence: CASSPGGQIFNYGYTF.

The CDR3 sequence: CASSPGTASRTPYNEQFF. CDR3 in DNA: TGTGCCAGCAGCCCGGGGACAGCCTCGCGAACTCCCTACAATGAGCAGTTCTTC. V gene TRBV14 combines with J gene TRBJ2-1, with 7 bases that match TRBD1. V lost 4 bases, J lost 2 bases, and 14 bases stayed unmatched. This CDR3 has 18 residues. Germline V gene lookup returns CDR1 SGHDN and CDR2 FVKESK.

The chain employs TRBV9 and TRBJ1-2; no clear D. The CDR3 contains 13 residues. Trimming took off 3 bases at V and 3 bases at J, with 9 bases between the two ends. The germline V gene has CDR1 SGDLS and CDR2 YYNGEE. This CDR3 is CASSAQVHYGYTF. The CDR3 DNA sequence: TGTGCCAGCAGCGCCCAGGTACACTATGGCTACACCTTC.

This clone was seen only once. This chain connects TRBV19 to TRBJ1-2; D is ambiguous. Deletions cut 5 bases from V and 4 bases from J, with 32 bases between. The germline gives CDR1 LNHDA, CDR2 SQIVND (reference sequence). The CDR3 extends over 20 amino acids. CDR3 in amino acids: CASSPSGPGAPFLESYGYTF. DNA for the CDR3: TGTGCCAGTAGTCCCTCCGGCCCGGGAGCCCCCTTCTTAGAGAGCTATGGCTACACCTTC.

The chain recombines TRBV5-6 with TRBJ1-5; the match to TRBD1 covers 8 bases. This CDR3 spans 17 amino acids. The V gene end was trimmed by 4 bases and the J gene end by 0 bases; junction bases not matched to a gene: 9. From germline, CDR1 is SGHDT and CDR2 YYEEEE. CDR3 sequence (DNA): TGTGCCAGCAGCCTTAACCAGGGGGCTAATAGCAATCAGCCCCAGCATTTT. Its protein product is CASSLNQGANSNQPQHF.

The chain couples TRBV6-2 or TRBV6-3 to TRBJ2-5; no clear D gene. Trimming stripped 3 bases from V and 7 bases from J, with 6 bases between. Germline CDR1 MNHEY, CDR2 SVGEGT. This CDR3 comprises 11 residues. The CDR3 here is CASSYSGTQYF. CDR3 DNA sequence: TGTGCCAGCAGTTATTCAGGGACCCAGTACTTC.

V gene TRBV2 combines with J gene TRBJ1-3; 7 bases map to TRBD1. V shed 6 bases, J shed 1 base, and the junction held 3 bases outside the gene matches. There are 14 residues in the CDR3. Germline values: CDR1 SNHLY, CDR2 FYNNEI. CDR3 DNA: TGTGCCAGCAGGGGACAGATATCTGGAAACACCATATATTTT. Protein product: CASRGQISGNTIYF.

This rearrangement joins TRBV27 to TRBJ2-5; TRBD2 aligns across 9 bases. The V gene's germline CDR1 is MNHEY and CDR2 SMNVEV (reference sequence). The V segment lost 2 bases and the J segment 5 bases; nucleotides outside the gene matches: 6. This CDR3 is built from 15 residues. The CDR3 coding sequence is TGTGCCAGCAGTTTAGGCGGGAGGGGGAGGGAGACCCAGTACTTC. Encoded protein: CASSLGGRGRETQYF.

The CDR3 loop is CASSVDWAGEQYF. As DNA, the CDR3 is TGTGCCAGCAGCGTAGATTGGGCGGGCGAGCAGTACTTC. This chain connects TRBV9 to TRBJ2-7; the D gene is possibly TRBD2 (5 bases). V lost 0 bases and J 6 bases, leaving 10 bases between the germline ends. The CDR3 spans 13 residues. Germline lookup yields CDR1 SGDLS and CDR2 YYNGEE. The full variable domain, rest sourced from reference TRBV9 and TRBJ2-7, is DSGVTQTPKHLITATGQRVTLRCSPRSGDLSVYWYQQSLDQGLQFLIQYYNGEERAKGNILERFSAQQFPDLHSELNLSSLELGDSALYFCASSVDWAGEQYFGPGTRLTVT.

J is TRBJ1-4 and V is TRBV6-5; the D gene is possibly TRBD1 (6 bases). The CDR3 is made up of 14 amino acids. V was pared by 6 bases and J by 7 bases, with 15 bases between. From germline, CDR1 is MNHEY and CDR2 SVGAGI. CDR3 sequence reads: CASSQGRGFEKLFF. The CDR3 bases are TGTGCCAGCAGCCAGGGCAGGGGATTTGAAAAACTGTTTTTT.

The chain combines TRBV9 with TRBJ1-1, with D hard to call. This CDR3 has 16 residues. V was trimmed by 0 bases and J by 4 bases, leaving 16 bases between them. Germline loops: CDR1 SGDLS, CDR2 YYNGEE. The CDR3 coding sequence is TGTGCCAGCAGCGTAGCTGTCCAGGCTGTCGGCACTGAAGCTTTCTTT. This encodes CASSVAVQAVGTEAFF.

The genes are TRBV7-2 and TRBJ2-1; D may be TRBD1 (5 bases). Germline CDR1 is SGHTA and CDR2 is FQGNSA. The V end was cut by 1 base, the J end by 0 bases, with 16 bases between. The CDR3 extends over 18 amino acids. CDR3 amino acids: CASSLGIRGPPSYNEQFF. DNA for the CDR3: TGTGCCAGCAGCTTAGGAATTAGGGGCCCACCCTCCTACAATGAGCAGTTCTTC.

The chain links TRBV18 to TRBJ2-1; D is possibly TRBD2 (6 bases). CDR1 KGHSH and CDR2 LQKENI come from the germline V gene. V was pared by 3 bases and J by 7 bases, with 16 bases between. The CDR3 contains 15 residues. CDR3: CASSPAGPARNEQFF. CDR3 nucleotide sequence: TGTGCCAGCTCACCGGCGGGACCAGCGAGAAATGAGCAGTTCTTC. Full variable domain (remainder filled in from reference TRBV18 and TRBJ2-1): NAGVMQNPRHLVRRRGQEARLRCSPMKGHSHVYWYRQLPEEGLKFMVYLQKENIIDESGMPKERFSAEFPKEGPSILRIQQVVRGDSAAYFCASSPAGPARNEQFFGPGTRLTVL.

The rearrangement links TRBV3-1 (or the pseudogene TRBV3-2) to TRBJ2-5; D might be TRBD2 (5 bases). This CDR3 contains 16 residues. Per the germline V gene, CDR1 is LGHDT and CDR2 is YNNKEL (reference sequence). Deletions cut 2 bases from V and 4 bases from J, with 17 bases between. CDR3 in amino acids: CASSQSLSGIGETQYF. Here the CDR3 DNA reads TGTGCCAGCAGCCAATCTCTCTCCGGGATAGGAGAGACCCAGTACTTC.

The chain recombines TRBV7-9 with TRBJ1-6; D call uncertain. V was trimmed by 4 bases and J by 10 bases, leaving 8 bases between them. Germline CDR1 and CDR2: SEHNR and FQNEAQ (reference sequence). CDR3 length: 12 amino acids. CDR3 protein: CASSSQQSPLHF. CDR3 DNA sequence: TGTGCCAGCAGCTCGCAACAATCACCCCTCCACTTT.

The V gene is TRBV5-1, the J gene TRBJ2-1; TRBD2 aligns across 9 bases. V shed 2 bases and J 8 bases; nucleotides not matched to a gene: 8. The CDR3 loop spans 15 amino acids. Per the germline V gene, CDR1 is SGHRS and CDR2 is YFSETQ. The CDR3 region has the DNA TGCGCCAGCAGCTTCGATAGCGGGAGAATAGATGAGCAGTTCTTC. This sequence encodes CASSFDSGRIDEQFF.